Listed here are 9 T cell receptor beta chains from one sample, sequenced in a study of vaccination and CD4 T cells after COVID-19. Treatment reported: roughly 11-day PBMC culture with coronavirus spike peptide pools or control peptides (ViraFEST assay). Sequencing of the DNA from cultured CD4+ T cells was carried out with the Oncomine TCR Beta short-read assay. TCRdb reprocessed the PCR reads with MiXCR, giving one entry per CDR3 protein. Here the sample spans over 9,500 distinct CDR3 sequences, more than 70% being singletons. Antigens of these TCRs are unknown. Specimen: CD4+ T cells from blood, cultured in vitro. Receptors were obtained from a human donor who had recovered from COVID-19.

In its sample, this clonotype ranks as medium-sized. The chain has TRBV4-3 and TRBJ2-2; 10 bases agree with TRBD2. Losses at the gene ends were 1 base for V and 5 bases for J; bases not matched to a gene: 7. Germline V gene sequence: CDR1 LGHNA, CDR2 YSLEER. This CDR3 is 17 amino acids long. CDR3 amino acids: CASSQAPSGRVTGELFF. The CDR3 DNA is TGCGCCAGCAGCCAAGCCCCGAGCGGGAGGGTTACCGGGGAGCTGTTTTTT.

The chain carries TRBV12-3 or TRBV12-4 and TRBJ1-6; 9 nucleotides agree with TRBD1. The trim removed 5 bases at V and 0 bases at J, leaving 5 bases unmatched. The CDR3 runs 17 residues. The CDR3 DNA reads TGTGCCAGCAGTGGGGGACAGGGTTACTCCTATAATTCACCCCTCCACTTT. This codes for CASSGGQGYSYNSPLHF.

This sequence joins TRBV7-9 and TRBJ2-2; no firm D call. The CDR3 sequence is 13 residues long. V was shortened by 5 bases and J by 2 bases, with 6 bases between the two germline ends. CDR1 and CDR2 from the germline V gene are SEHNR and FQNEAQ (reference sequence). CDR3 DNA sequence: TGTGCCAGCAGCAGCAGTAACACCGGGGAGCTGTTTTTT. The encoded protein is CASSSSNTGELFF.

CDR3 bases: TGTGCCAGCAGTGCCAGGGGTACCCCTGAAAAACTGTTTTTT. Translated: CASSARGTPEKLFF. The rearrangement uses TRBV12-3 or TRBV12-4 and TRBJ1-4, with D maybe TRBD1 (6 bases). The V and J ends lost 5 bases and 7 bases respectively, with 14 bases between them. The CDR3 runs 14 residues.

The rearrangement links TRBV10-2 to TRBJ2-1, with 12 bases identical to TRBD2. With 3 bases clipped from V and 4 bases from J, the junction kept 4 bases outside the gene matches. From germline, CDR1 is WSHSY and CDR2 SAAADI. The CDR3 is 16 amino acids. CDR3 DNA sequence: TGCGCCAGCAGTGATCTAGCGGGAGGGAGGTACAATGAGCAGTTCTTC. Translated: CASSDLAGGRYNEQFF.

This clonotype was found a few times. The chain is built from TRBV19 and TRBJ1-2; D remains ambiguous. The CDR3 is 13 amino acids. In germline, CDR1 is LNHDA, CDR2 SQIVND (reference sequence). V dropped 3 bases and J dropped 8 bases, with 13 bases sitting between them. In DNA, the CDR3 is TGTGCCAGTAGTATTGAGGACTCTAGGGGCTACACCTTC. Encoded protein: CASSIEDSRGYTF.

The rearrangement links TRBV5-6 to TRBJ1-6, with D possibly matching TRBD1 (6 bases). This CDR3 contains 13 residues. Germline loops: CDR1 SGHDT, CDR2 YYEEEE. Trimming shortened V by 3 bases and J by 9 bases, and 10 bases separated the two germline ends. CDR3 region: CASSSGAGSPLHF. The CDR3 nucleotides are TGTGCCAGCAGCTCGGGGGCGGGTTCACCCCTCCACTTT.

CDR3 in amino acids: CASSLSRVDGYTF. Written as DNA, the CDR3 is TGTGCCAGCAGTTTGAGCAGGGTTGACGGCTACACCTTC. The chain uses TRBV28 and TRBJ1-2; D possibly corresponds to TRBD1 (5 bases). From germline, CDR1 is MDHEN and CDR2 SYDVKM. The CDR3 runs to 13 residues. Trimming stripped 3 bases from V and 8 bases from J, with 13 bases between.

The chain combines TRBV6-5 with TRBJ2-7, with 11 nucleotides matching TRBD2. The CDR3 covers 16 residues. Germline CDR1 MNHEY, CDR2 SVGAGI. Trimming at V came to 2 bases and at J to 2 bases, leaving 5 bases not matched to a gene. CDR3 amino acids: CASSYRRLAGTYEQYF. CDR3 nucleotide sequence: TGTGCCAGCAGTTACCGCCGACTAGCGGGAACCTACGAGCAGTACTTC.